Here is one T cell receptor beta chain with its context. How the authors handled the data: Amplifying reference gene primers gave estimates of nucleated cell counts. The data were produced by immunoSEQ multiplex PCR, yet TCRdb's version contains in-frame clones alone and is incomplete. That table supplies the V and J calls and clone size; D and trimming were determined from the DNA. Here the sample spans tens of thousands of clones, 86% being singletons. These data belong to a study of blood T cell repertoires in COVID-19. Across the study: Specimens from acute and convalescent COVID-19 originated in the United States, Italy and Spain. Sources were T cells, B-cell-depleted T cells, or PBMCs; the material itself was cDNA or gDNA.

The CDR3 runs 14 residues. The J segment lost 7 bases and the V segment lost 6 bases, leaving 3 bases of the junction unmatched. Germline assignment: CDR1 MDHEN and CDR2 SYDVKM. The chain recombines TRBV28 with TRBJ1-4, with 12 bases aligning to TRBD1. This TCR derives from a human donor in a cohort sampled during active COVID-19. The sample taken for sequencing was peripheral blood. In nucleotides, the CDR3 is TGTGCCAGCAGGGGGGACAGGGGGCTTGAAAAACTGTTTTTT. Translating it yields CASRGDRGLEKLFF.